This T cell receptor beta chain was sequenced for a study of blood T cells in healthy people across ages. Notes on the study in general: Age advanced and TCR beta diversity per million T cells fell, roughly linearly.

Turning to this clonotype: The antigen is unknown.

The V gene's germline CDR1 is LGHNA and CDR2 YSLEER. The CDR3 has 16 amino acids. Losses at the gene ends were 0 bases for V and 7 bases for J; bases not matched to a gene: 7. Together with a sample-barcoded 5' primer, a J-beta primer mix was included in a second PCR lasting about 7 to 11 cycles. A template-switch adaptor containing 12 random nucleotides labeled each cDNA molecule. MiXCR, run by TCRdb on the 5' RACE reads, gives a single entry per CDR3 protein. The sample holds roughly 550,000 distinct CDR3 sequences, less than 25% seen once. These data are also associated with another study on T cells of mothers and their children. In that study: Slightly higher but non-significant overlap marked related mother-child pairs versus unrelated pairs. No T cell clones of persistent microchimeric origin were detected.

Sequencing was carried out using blood. This clonotype was sampled from a boy aged 5-17 years in good health. The rearrangement links TRBV4-3 to TRBJ1-4; 8 nucleotides agree with TRBD1. CDR3 sequence: CASSQDLGQGSEKLFF. As DNA, the CDR3 is TGCGCCAGCAGCCAAGATCTCGGACAGGGTAGTGAAAAACTGTTTTTT.